This T cell receptor (beta chain) was captured in a study of blood T cell repertoires in COVID-19. Study-wide background: Material from acute and convalescent COVID-19 was sourced from the United States, Italy and Spain. T cells, B-cell-depleted T cells, or PBMCs supplied cDNA or gDNA.

CDR3 length equals 15 residues. V dropped 6 bases and J dropped 0 bases, with 12 bases sitting between them. Germline CDR1 and CDR2: SEHNR and FQNEAQ (reference sequence). Per the study methods: It was from reference gene primer amplification that nucleated cell counts were estimated. The table came from immunoSEQ multiplex PCR; TCRdb's copy has only in-frame clones and leaves some out. V, J and clone size derive from that table, while D and trimming were established from the DNA sequence. The sample records 110,000 to 150,000 clones, roughly 91% being singletons. The genes are TRBV7-9 and TRBJ2-1; a weak D match, TRBD2 (5 bases). Sequencing input: peripheral blood. The clonotype originates from a man aged 55 to 69 with active or convalescent COVID-19. The CDR3 loop is CASSPTRGSYNEQFF. CDR3 DNA sequence: TGTGCCAGCAGTCCCACTCGGGGCTCCTACAATGAGCAGTTCTTC.